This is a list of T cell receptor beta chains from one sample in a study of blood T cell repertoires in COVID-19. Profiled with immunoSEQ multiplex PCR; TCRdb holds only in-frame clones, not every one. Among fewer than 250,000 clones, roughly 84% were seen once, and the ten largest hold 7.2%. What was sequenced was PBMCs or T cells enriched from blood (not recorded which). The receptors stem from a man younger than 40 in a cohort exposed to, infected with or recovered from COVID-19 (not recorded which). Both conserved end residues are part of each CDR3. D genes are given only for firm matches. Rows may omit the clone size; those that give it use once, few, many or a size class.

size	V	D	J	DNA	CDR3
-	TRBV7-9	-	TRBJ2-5	TGTGCCAGCACCCTTAAAGAGACCCAGTACTTC	CASTLKETQYF
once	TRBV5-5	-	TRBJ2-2	TGTGCCAGCAGCTACGTAGGCCAGGGCCCGAACACCGGGGAGCTGTTTTTT	CASSYVGQGPNTGELFF
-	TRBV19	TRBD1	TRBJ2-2	TGTGCCAGTACCACCGGGACAGTAAGAAGGGAGCTGTTTTTT	CASTTGTVRRELFF
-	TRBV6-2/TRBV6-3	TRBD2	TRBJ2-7	TGTGCCAGCAGCTCTAGCGGGAGTTCCTACGAGCAGTACTTC	CASSSSGSSYEQYF
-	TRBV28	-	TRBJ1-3	TGTGCCAGCAGACGGGACGGCGGGAATGGAAACACCATATATTTT	CASRRDGGNGNTIYF
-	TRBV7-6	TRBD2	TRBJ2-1	TGTGCCAGCAGCAGACGGGGGAGCGGGAGAAACAATGAGCAGTTCTTC	CASSRRGSGRNNEQFF
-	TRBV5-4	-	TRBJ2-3	TGTGCCAGCAGCTCCCCGGGGGAGACGCAGTATTTT	CASSSPGETQYF
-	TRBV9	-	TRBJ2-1	TGTGCCAGCAGCGTAGCGGGCAATGAGCAGTTCTTC	CASSVAGNEQFF
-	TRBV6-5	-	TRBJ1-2	TGTGCCAGCAGTTACTCGAGTTGGGGGAGGTATGGCTACACCTTC	CASSYSSWGRYGYTF
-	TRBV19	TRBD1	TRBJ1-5	TGTGCCAGTAGTATAGATCTATTGGGGACAGGGGACAATCAGCCCCAGCATTTT	CASSIDLLGTGDNQPQHF
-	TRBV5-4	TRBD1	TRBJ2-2	TGTGCCAGCAGCTTGGGTGGACAGGGGGGAACCGGGGAGCTGTTTTTT	CASSLGGQGGTGELFF
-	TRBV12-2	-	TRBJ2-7	TGTGCAAGTCGCTTGAATGTCCGGGTGGGAGCCTACGAGCAGTACTTC	CASRLNVRVGAYEQYF
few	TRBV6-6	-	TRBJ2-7	TGTGCCAGCAGCCCAGGGAAGTACGAGCAGTACTTC	CASSPGKYEQYF
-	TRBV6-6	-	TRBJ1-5	TGTGCCAGCACCCAAGGTTTGGTTGCGGGTCAGCCCCAGCATTTT	CASTQGLVAGQPQHF
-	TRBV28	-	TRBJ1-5	TGTGCCAGCAGTTTGGCAGGGGACAATCAGCCCCAGCATTTT	CASSLAGDNQPQHF
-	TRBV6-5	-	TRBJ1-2	TGTGCCAGCAGTTACCGACAGGCTAACTATGGCTACACCTTC	CASSYRQANYGYTF
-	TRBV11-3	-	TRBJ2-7	TGTGCCAGCAGCCCGGAGGACGGATCCTACGAGCAGTACTTC	CASSPEDGSYEQYF
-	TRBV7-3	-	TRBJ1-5	TGTGCCAGCAGCTACAGGCTTCAGCCCCAGCATTTT	CASSYRLQPQHF
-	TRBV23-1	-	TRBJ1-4	TGCGCCAGCGGACGGACAGCCACATCTCCAACTAATGAAAAACTGTTTTTT	CASGRTATSPTNEKLFF
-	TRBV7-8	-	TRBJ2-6	TGTGCCAGCAGCTTAGCCCCACATCGAACCAACGTCCTGACTTTC	CASSLAPHRTNVLTF
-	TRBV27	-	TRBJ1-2	TGTGCCAGCAGACCTGGGGGGGGAGGGGGCTACACCTTC	CASRPGGGGGYTF
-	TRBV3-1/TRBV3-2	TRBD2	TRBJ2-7	TGTGCCAGCAGCCAAGGGTTAGCGGGCATTACCTACGAGCAGTACTTC	CASSQGLAGITYEQYF
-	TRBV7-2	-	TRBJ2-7	TGTGCCAGCAGCTTAGGGACCCGAGGAGGCGAGCAGTACTTC	CASSLGTRGGEQYF
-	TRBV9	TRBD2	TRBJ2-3	TGTGCCAGCAGCGTAGAGGGACTAGCGGGGGCCTCTAGCACAGATACGCAGTATTTT	CASSVEGLAGASSTDTQYF
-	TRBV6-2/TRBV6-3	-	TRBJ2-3	TGTGCCAGCAGTTACCTGGCAGAAACAGATACGCAGTATTTT	CASSYLAETDTQYF
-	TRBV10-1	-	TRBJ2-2	TGCGCCAGCAGTAATCCGGGAATGGACACCGGGGAGCTGTTTTTT	CASSNPGMDTGELFF
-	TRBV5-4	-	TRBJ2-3	TGTGCCAGCAGCCAGGCCCCATCTAGCACAGATACGCAGTATTTT	CASSQAPSSTDTQYF
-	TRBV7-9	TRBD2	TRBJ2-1	TGTGCCAGCAGCTCTCACGGCGGGAGCGGGGACAATGAGCAGTTCTTC	CASSSHGGSGDNEQFF
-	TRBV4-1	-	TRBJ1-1	TGCGCCAGCAGCCGAACGGGGTACACTGAAGCTTTCTTT	CASSRTGYTEAFF
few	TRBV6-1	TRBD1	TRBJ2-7	TGTGCCAGCAGTGAGCCCAGGGGGCGATTCGAGCAGTACTTC	CASSEPRGRFEQYF
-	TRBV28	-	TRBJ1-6	TGTGCCAGCATAATAACAGGGATGGCTTCACCCCTCCACTTT	CASIITGMASPLHF
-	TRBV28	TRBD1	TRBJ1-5	TGTGCCAGCAGTATACAACAGGGGGCCGGCAATCAGCCCCAGCATTTT	CASSIQQGAGNQPQHF
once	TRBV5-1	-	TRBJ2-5	TGCGCCAGCAGTGAGGTGGAGACCCAGTACTTC	CASSEVETQYF
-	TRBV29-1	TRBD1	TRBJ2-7	TGCAGCGCCCGTGGACAGGTTAACGAGCAGTACTTC	CSARGQVNEQYF
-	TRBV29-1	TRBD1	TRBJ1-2	TGCAGCGCAAGGAACAGGGGTGAGGGCTACACCTTC	CSARNRGEGYTF
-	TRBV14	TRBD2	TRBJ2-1	TGTGCCAGCAGCTCAACTCCGACTAGCGGGAGGCTTGGGGATGAGCAGTTCTTC	CASSSTPTSGRLGDEQFF
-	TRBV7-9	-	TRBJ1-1	TGTGCCAGCAGCTCCGGAGGCAGGGGGAACACTGAAGCTTTCTTT	CASSSGGRGNTEAFF
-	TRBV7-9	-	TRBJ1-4	TGTGCCAGCACCAAACAGGGACTAAATGAAAAACTGTTTTTT	CASTKQGLNEKLFF
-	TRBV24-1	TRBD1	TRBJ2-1	TGTGCCATCCAGGACAGGGGGCGAGATGAGCAGTTCTTC	CAIQDRGRDEQFF
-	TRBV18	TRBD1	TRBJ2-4	TGTGCCAGCTCAGACATGGTCGGGACAGTAAAAAACATTCAGTACTTC	CASSDMVGTVKNIQYF
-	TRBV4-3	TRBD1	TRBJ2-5	TGCGCCAGCAGCCAAGGAGCCGGGACAGGGGCGTTTAAAGAGACCCAGTACTTC	CASSQGAGTGAFKETQYF
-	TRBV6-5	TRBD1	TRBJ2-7	TGTGCCAGCAGTTCTCCGGGACAGAGCTCCTACGAGCAGTACTTC	CASSSPGQSSYEQYF
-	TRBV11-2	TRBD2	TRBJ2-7	TGTGCCAGCAGCTCTAGCGGGAGCTACGAGCAGTACTTC	CASSSSGSYEQYF